This is a list of T cell receptor beta chains from one sample in a study of sequential checkpoint blockade in melanoma. Sequencing was performed with immunoSEQ multiplex PCR; in TCRdb, only in-frame clones are kept and a portion is missing. The table includes some 7,200 clones, around 78% detected once. The source was CD8+ T cells sorted from blood (inferred from file names), collected from a patient given nivolumab and ipilimumab in sequence. These receptor sequences come from a human donor with melanoma. Both conserved end residues are part of each CDR3. A D gene is named only where the DNA matches it firmly. Clone size is given for some rows only: seen once, a few or many times, or a class if the clone is expanded.

v_gene	abundance	j_gene	d_gene	CDR3nt	CDR3aa
TRBV4-2	NA	TRBJ2-7	TRBD2	TGTGCCAGCAGCCATAGGACTAGCGGCTCCTACGAGCAGTACTTC	CASSHRTSGSYEQYF
TRBV7-2	NA	TRBJ2-7	TRBD2	TGTGCCAGCAGCTTCGGCCCAGGGGAGGGAGCGGGAGCGGCCTACGAGCAGTACTTC	CASSFGPGEGAGAAYEQYF
TRBV7-3	NA	TRBJ2-2	TRBD2	TGTGCCAGCAGCCTAGCGGGAGGGCTGAACACCGGGGAGCTGTTTTTT	CASSLAGGLNTGELFF
TRBV7-2	NA	TRBJ2-7	TRBD2	TGTGCCAGCAGCTTTACTAGCGGGCCCACCTACGAGCAGTACTTC	CASSFTSGPTYEQYF
TRBV5-4	NA	TRBJ2-1	NA	TGTGCCAGCAGCTTGTTCGGCGGAACCTACAATGAGCAGTTCTTC	CASSLFGGTYNEQFF
TRBV27	NA	TRBJ2-3	NA	TGTGCCAGCAGTTTGCTTGGAGACACAGATACGCAGTATTTT	CASSLLGDTDTQYF
TRBV7-3	medium-sized	TRBJ2-1	TRBD2	TGTGCCAGCAGCCCCAAGACTAGCGGGATGTACAATGAGCAGTTCTTC	CASSPKTSGMYNEQFF
TRBV20-1	once	TRBJ1-6	NA	TGCAGTGCTAGAGACAATTCAATCCTCCACTTT	CSARDNSILHF
TRBV4-1	NA	TRBJ2-7	NA	TGCGCCAGCAGCCAATCTCTAACTATTAACTCCTACGAGCAGTACTTC	CASSQSLTINSYEQYF
TRBV29-1	few	TRBJ2-2	NA	TGCAGCGTTATTCGGTCCGGGGAGCTGTTTTTT	CSVIRSGELFF
TRBV10-3	NA	TRBJ1-1	TRBD1	TGTGCCATCACAGCAGGGGGGAACACTGAAGCTTTCTTT	CAITAGGNTEAFF
TRBV27	NA	TRBJ2-1	NA	TGTGCCAGCATGAAGCGGAGCTCCTACAATGAGCAGTTCTTC	CASMKRSSYNEQFF
TRBV5-4	NA	TRBJ2-7	NA	TGTGCCAGCAGCCTCGACAGTTCCCTTTATGAGCAGTACTTC	CASSLDSSLYEQYF
TRBV6-5	large	TRBJ2-7	TRBD1	TGTGCCAGCAGCCCGGGACAGGGGAGCTACGAGCAGTACTTC	CASSPGQGSYEQYF
TRBV30	NA	TRBJ2-5	TRBD2	TGTGCCTGGAGCTCTAGCGGGAAAGAGACCCAGTACTTC	CAWSSSGKETQYF
TRBV5-8	once	TRBJ1-5	NA	TGTGCCAGCTTCCGGACGGGATTTGGCAATCAGCCCCAGCATTTT	CASFRTGFGNQPQHF
TRBV19	NA	TRBJ2-1	TRBD2	TGTGCCAGTAGTATGACTAGCGGGGCCTACAATGAGCAGTTCTTC	CASSMTSGAYNEQFF
TRBV5-4	few	TRBJ2-6	NA	TGTGCCAGCAGCTTGGATGTATCTGGGGCCAACGTCCTGACTTTC	CASSLDVSGANVLTF
TRBV6-6	NA	TRBJ2-3	TRBD2	TGTGCCAGCAGTTACTCGCTAGCGGGAGGGTCGGATACGCAGTATTTT	CASSYSLAGGSDTQYF
TRBV5-1	once	TRBJ1-1	NA	TGCGCCAGCAGCTTCCGGGGAGTTGGCACTGAAGCTTTCTTT	CASSFRGVGTEAFF